One sample yielded the 6 T cell receptor beta chains listed below, sequenced in a study of vaccination and CD4 T cells after COVID-19. Treatment in this sample: approximately 11-day PBMC culture with coronavirus spike peptide pools or control peptides (ViraFEST assay). The assay that was used to sequence DNA from cultured CD4+ T cells was the Oncomine TCR Beta short-read assay. TCRdb used MiXCR to reprocess the PCR reads, holding one entry per CDR3 protein. The data contain about 15,000 distinct CDR3 sequences, about 76% of them singletons. These TCRs are of unknown antigen specificity. The specimen sequenced was CD4+ T cells from blood, cultured in vitro. The receptors come from a human donor who had recovered from COVID-19.

The chain recombines TRBV28 with TRBJ1-1; D not resolved. Germline CDR1 and CDR2: MDHEN and SYDVKM. The CDR3 spans 10 residues. V dropped 2 bases and J dropped 10 bases, with 5 bases sitting between them. The CDR3 spells CASSLRRAFF. The CDR3, as DNA: TGTGCCAGCAGTTTAAGAAGAGCTTTCTTT.

The V call is TRBV4-3, the J call TRBJ2-2; 7 bases agree with TRBD2. The germline CDR1 and CDR2 sequences are LGHNA and YSLEER. This CDR3 is 15 amino acids long. V shed 3 bases and J 6 bases; nucleotides not matched to a gene: 7. The CDR3 loop reads CASSQGGVRAGELFF. The CDR3 nucleotides read TGCGCCAGCAGCCAGGGAGGGGTAAGGGCCGGGGAGCTGTTTTTT.

The chain uses TRBV7-2 and TRBJ1-2; D is possibly TRBD1 (5 bases). CDR1 is SGHTA and CDR2 is FQGNSA in the germline V gene. The CDR3 covers 14 residues. Trimming stripped 0 bases from V and 3 bases from J, with 8 bases between. Written as DNA, the CDR3 is TGTGCCAGCAGCTTAGCCAGGGAGGACTATGGCTACACCTTC. Protein: CASSLAREDYGYTF.

V usage is TRBV24-1 and J usage is TRBJ2-3; D is perhaps TRBD2 (6 bases). The germline CDR1 and CDR2 sequences are KGHDR and SFDVKD. The CDR3 has 16 residues. V lost 0 bases, J lost 3 bases, and 12 bases lay in between. The CDR3 spells CATSDLNGRGTDTQYF. DNA for the CDR3: TGTGCCACCAGTGATTTGAACGGGAGAGGAACAGATACGCAGTATTTT.

The chain combines TRBV20-1 with TRBJ1-5; D is undetermined. Trimming cost V 0 bases and J 0 bases, with 12 bases left between them. The CDR3 runs 16 residues. Germline assignment: CDR1 DFQATT and CDR2 SNEGSKA (reference sequence). The CDR3 protein is CSARDWWRDSNQPQHF. CDR3 nucleotides: TGCAGTGCTAGAGATTGGTGGCGGGATAGCAATCAGCCCCAGCATTTT.

The J gene is TRBJ2-5, the V gene TRBV20-1; no definite D call. With 6 bases removed from V and 2 bases from J, the gap between germline ends came to 13 bases. Germline CDR1 and CDR2: DFQATT and SNEGSKA (reference sequence). The CDR3 loop spans 13 amino acids. The DNA for the CDR3 is TGCAGTGCCAACATAGGCTCTCAAGAGACCCAGTACTTC. It specifies CSANIGSQETQYF.